These 22 T cell receptor beta chains came from one sample sequenced in a study of PD-1 blockade in classical Hodgkin lymphoma. Some clones are missing from TCRdb's copy, which holds only in-frame ones; the method was immunoSEQ multiplex PCR. The sample has roughly 15,000 clones, approximately 90% seen once. The time point denotes: newly diagnosed, previously untreated cHL patient sample. Negative selection with magnetic separation was used to purify CD4+ T cells from thawed PBMCs. Sequenced input: CD4+ T cells from blood. These receptors originate from a human donor with classical Hodgkin lymphoma.

The CDR3 loop reads CASSPGMGDIQYF. In DNA form, the CDR3 reads TGCGCCAGCAGCCCGGGGATGGGGGACATTCAGTACTTC. This sequence joins TRBV5-1 and TRBJ2-4; possibly TRBD1 or TRBD2 for D (5 bases each). CDR3 length: 13 amino acids. V was trimmed by 4 bases and J by 8 bases, leaving 13 bases between them. Germline V gene lookup returns CDR1 SGHRS and CDR2 YFSETQ.

CDR3 sequence reads: CASSSRGRSTDTQYF. The DNA of the CDR3 is TGTGCCAGCAGCTCCCGCGGGAGGAGCACAGATACGCAGTATTTT. The chain is built from TRBV7-9 and TRBJ2-3; TRBD2 matches at 8 bases. Germline CDR1 SEHNR, CDR2 FQNEAQ (reference sequence). The CDR3 is made up of 15 amino acids. V lost 4 bases, J lost 0 bases, and 3 bases stayed unmatched.

The chain employs TRBV30 and TRBJ2-7; tentatively, D is TRBD1 or TRBD2 (6 bases each). Trimming removed 0 bases at V and 4 bases at J, with 13 bases between. The CDR3 covers 14 residues. Germline CDR1 GTSNPN, CDR2 SVGIG (reference sequence). Written as DNA, the CDR3 is TGTGCCTGGAGTGTAAAGCGGAGGGGGTACGAGCAGTACTTC. Protein product: CAWSVKRRGYEQYF.

V and J are TRBV7-9 and TRBJ1-2, with D possibly being TRBD1 (5 bases). This CDR3 contains 13 residues. V was pared by 0 bases and J by 6 bases, with 8 bases between. Germline values: CDR1 SEHNR, CDR2 FQNEAQ (reference sequence). DNA for the CDR3: TGTGCCAGCAGCTTAGCGGGGGGGGATGGCTACACCTTC. Translation: CASSLAGGDGYTF.

The chain joins TRBV19 to TRBJ1-1, with TRBD1 as a possible D gene (5 bases). The CDR3 extends over 13 amino acids. The V gene's germline CDR1 is LNHDA and CDR2 SQIVND (reference sequence). V was clipped by 3 bases and J by 6 bases, with 11 bases between them. CDR3: CASSIPGTAEAFF. CDR3 nucleotide sequence: TGTGCCAGTAGTATTCCTGGGACCGCTGAAGCTTTCTTT.

V is TRBV6-1 and J is TRBJ2-3, with 9 bases that match TRBD2. V lost 5 bases and J lost 2; bases outside the gene matches: 5. The CDR3 contains 15 residues. Germline CDR1 is MNHNS and CDR2 is SASEGT. The CDR3 loop reads CASSWAGGTTDTQYF. CDR3 nucleotides: TGTGCCAGCAGTTGGGCGGGAGGGACCACAGATACGCAGTATTTT.

The chain uses TRBV5-1 and TRBJ2-1; the D gene could be TRBD1 or TRBD2 (5 bases each). Trimming removed 4 bases from V and 6 bases from J, with 14 bases in between. This CDR3 has 14 residues. Germline V gives CDR1 SGHRS, CDR2 YFSETQ. The CDR3 DNA reads TGCGCCAGCAGCGTGGGACCCCATGTCAATGAGCAGTTCTTC. Residues: CASSVGPHVNEQFF.

This chain links TRBV7-2 with TRBJ1-5; 7 bases are shared with TRBD1. This CDR3 has 14 amino acids. Per germline, CDR1 SGHTA and CDR2 FQGNSA. Unmatched junction bases numbered 7, after V lost 4 bases and J lost 7 bases. The CDR3 DNA is TGTGCCAGCAGCTCTTACAGGGGCGAACAGCCCCAGCATTTT. Its protein is CASSSYRGEQPQHF. Full variable domain (outside the CDR3, taken from reference TRBV7-2 and TRBJ1-5): GAGVSQSPSNKVTEKGKDVELRCDPISGHTALYWYRQSLGQGLEFLIYFQGNSAPDKSGLPSDRFSAERTGGSVSTLTIQRTQQEDSAVYLCASSSYRGEQPQHFGDGTRLSIL.

This chain uses TRBV29-1 with TRBJ1-1; D is unclear. The CDR3 spans 12 residues. Germline lookup yields CDR1 SQVTM and CDR2 ANQGSEA. With 1 base removed from V and 4 bases from J, the gap between germline ends came to 7 bases. The CDR3 DNA sequence: TGCAGCGTTGAAGGGCGGGGCACTGAAGCTTTCTTT. The encoded protein is CSVEGRGTEAFF.

This clone appeared a few times. The CDR3 loop is CAWSPPGPRNTIYF. CDR3 DNA sequence: TGTGCCTGGAGTCCTCCGGGACCCAGAAACACCATATATTTT. The chain combines TRBV30 with TRBJ1-3, with D perhaps matching TRBD1 (5 bases). CDR3 length: 14 amino acids. The ends were cut back, 2 bases at V and 5 bases at J, with 13 bases in the middle. Germline CDR1 GTSNPN, CDR2 SVGIG (reference sequence).

This chain links TRBV28 with TRBJ2-1, with a possible D match to TRBD2 (7 bases). This CDR3 region has 14 residues. With 6 bases removed from V and 2 bases from J, the gap between germline ends came to 11 bases. CDR1 is MDHEN and CDR2 is SYDVKM in the germline V gene. The chain's CDR3 is CASSQGRAYNEQFF. In nucleotides, the CDR3 is TGTGCCAGCAGCCAGGGGAGGGCCTACAATGAGCAGTTCTTC.

This sequence joins TRBV4-1 and TRBJ1-2; no clear D gene. In germline, CDR1 is MGHRA, CDR2 YSYEKL. Trimming removed 3 bases at V and 14 bases at J, with 13 bases between. The CDR3 is made up of 11 amino acids. CDR3 protein: CASSQSTISTF. The DNA for the CDR3 is TGCGCCAGCAGCCAGTCGACTATCTCTACCTTC.

The rearrangement links TRBV15 to TRBJ1-2, with D hard to call. This CDR3 has 15 amino acids. Looked up from germline, CDR1 is LNHNV and CDR2 is YYDKDF (reference sequence). Trimming pared 1 base from V and 5 bases from J, leaving 14 bases between. The CDR3 nucleotides read TGTGCCACCAGCAGAGGGCAGGAGTTGGCTTATGGCTACACCTTC. Its protein is CATSRGQELAYGYTF.

This chain connects TRBV9 to TRBJ2-1; 12 nucleotides line up with TRBD2. Per germline, CDR1 SGDLS and CDR2 YYNGEE. V lost 2 bases to trimming and J lost 3 bases; unmatched junction nucleotides: 3. The CDR3 contains 16 residues. The CDR3 DNA sequence: TGTGCCAGCAGCGTGGGGACTAGCGGGTTCTACAATGAGCAGTTCTTC. This gives the protein CASSVGTSGFYNEQFF.

The chain employs TRBV29-1 and TRBJ1-2; D is undetermined. Trimming took off 0 bases at V and 10 bases at J, with 12 bases between the two ends. Looked up from germline, CDR1 is SQVTM and CDR2 is ANQGSEA. CDR3 length: 12 residues. The CDR3 DNA reads as TGCAGCGTTGAAGATTGGGCCAAGGACTACACCTTC. It yields the protein CSVEDWAKDYTF.

This clone came up once. The V call is TRBV14, the J call TRBJ2-2; a possible D gene is TRBD2 (5 bases). The germline gives CDR1 SGHDN, CDR2 FVKESK. The CDR3 sequence is 13 residues long. Deletions cut 5 bases from V and 3 bases from J, with 7 bases between. The CDR3 DNA is TGTGCCAGCAGCTTTAGCGACACCGGGGAGCTGTTTTTT. Amino acid sequence: CASSFSDTGELFF.

This chain links TRBV6-1 with TRBJ2-4; D remains unclear. The V end was cut by 4 bases, the J end by 0 bases, with 4 bases between. Germline assignment: CDR1 MNHNS and CDR2 SASEGT. The CDR3 runs to 13 residues. The CDR3 protein is CASSALAKNIQYF. CDR3 sequence (DNA): TGTGCCAGCAGTGCACTAGCCAAAAACATTCAGTACTTC.

This chain joins TRBV29-1 and TRBJ2-1; D unresolved. CDR3 size: 13 residues. CDR1 is SQVTM and CDR2 is ANQGSEA in the germline V gene. Trimming removed 1 base at V and 6 bases at J, with 10 bases between. The chain's CDR3 is CSVEAPLVNEQFF. CDR3 in DNA: TGCAGCGTTGAAGCCCCCCTTGTCAATGAGCAGTTCTTC.

J is TRBJ1-6 and V is TRBV6-4; D not certain. Between the trimmed V and J ends, which lost 5 bases and 10 bases, there was a span of 12 bases. Germline assignment: CDR1 MRHNA and CDR2 SNTAGT. This CDR3 has 13 residues. In DNA form, the CDR3 reads TGTGCCAGCAGTCCCCTCAAAGGCTCACCCCTCCACTTT. Translated, it gives CASSPLKGSPLHF.

The gene calls are TRBV5-1 and TRBJ2-1; D not certain. Trimming left V 3 bases short and J 7 bases short, with 14 bases between. Per germline, CDR1 SGHRS and CDR2 YFSETQ. This CDR3 is 14 amino acids long. The CDR3 loop reads CASSWYSRGNEQFF. The CDR3 DNA reads as TGCGCCAGCAGCTGGTACAGTCGAGGAAATGAGCAGTTCTTC. Drawing the rest from reference TRBV5-1 and TRBJ2-1, the complete variable domain is KAGVTQTPRYLIKTRGQQVTLSCSPISGHRSVSWYQQTPGQGLQFLFEYFSETQRNKGNFPGRFSGRQFSNSRSEMNVSTLELGDSALYLCASSWYSRGNEQFFGPGTRLTVL.

The chain joins TRBV4-2 to TRBJ2-5; D is perhaps TRBD2 (6 bases). The CDR3 loop spans 17 amino acids. With 4 bases removed from V and 5 bases from J, the gap between germline ends came to 23 bases. Germline lookup yields CDR1 LGHNA and CDR2 YNFKEQ. The DNA of the CDR3 is TGTGCCAGCAGCCCCAGGGTAACGGGAGCAAGAGGGGAGACCCAGTACTTC. Encoded protein: CASSPRVTGARGETQYF.

Only one count was recorded for this clone. This chain uses TRBV6-5 with TRBJ2-7; TRBD1 might be the D (5 bases). Per the germline V gene, CDR1 is MNHEY and CDR2 is SVGAGI. The V gene lost 8 bases and the J gene lost 5 bases, with 19 bases spanning the gap. This CDR3 region has 14 residues. The CDR3 protein is CASSQTGLGDEQYF. The CDR3 nucleotides read TGTGCCAGCTCACAAACCGGGCTAGGGGACGAGCAGTACTTC.